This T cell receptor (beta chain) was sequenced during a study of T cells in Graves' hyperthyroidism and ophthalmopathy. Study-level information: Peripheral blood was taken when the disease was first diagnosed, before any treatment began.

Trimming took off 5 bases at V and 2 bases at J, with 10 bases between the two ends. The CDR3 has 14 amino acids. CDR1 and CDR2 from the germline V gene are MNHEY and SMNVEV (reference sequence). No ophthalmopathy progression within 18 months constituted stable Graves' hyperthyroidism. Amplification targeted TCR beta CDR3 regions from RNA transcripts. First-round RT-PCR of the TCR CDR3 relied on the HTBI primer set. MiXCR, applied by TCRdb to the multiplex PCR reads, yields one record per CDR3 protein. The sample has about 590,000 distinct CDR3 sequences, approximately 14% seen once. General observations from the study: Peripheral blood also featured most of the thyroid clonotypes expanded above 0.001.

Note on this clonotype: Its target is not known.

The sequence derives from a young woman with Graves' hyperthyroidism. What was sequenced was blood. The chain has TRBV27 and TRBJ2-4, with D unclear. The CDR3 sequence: CASSRLDSKNIQYF. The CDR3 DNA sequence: TGTGCCAGCAGTCGTCTCGATTCCAAAAACATTCAGTACTTC.